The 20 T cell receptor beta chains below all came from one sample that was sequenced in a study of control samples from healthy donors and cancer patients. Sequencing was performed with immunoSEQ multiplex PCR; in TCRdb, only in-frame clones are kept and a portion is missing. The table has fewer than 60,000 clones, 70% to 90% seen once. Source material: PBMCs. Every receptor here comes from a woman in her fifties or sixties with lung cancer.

Written as DNA, the CDR3 is TGTGCCAGCAGCCGTCGCGGACAGAGCTCTGGAAACACCATATATTTT. Translated, it gives CASSRRGQSSGNTIYF. The genes are TRBV3-1 (or the pseudogene TRBV3-2) and TRBJ1-3, with D maybe TRBD1 (6 bases). Trimming stripped 4 bases from V and 0 bases from J, with 13 bases between. CDR3 length: 16 residues. Per germline, CDR1 LGHDT and CDR2 YNNKEL (reference sequence).

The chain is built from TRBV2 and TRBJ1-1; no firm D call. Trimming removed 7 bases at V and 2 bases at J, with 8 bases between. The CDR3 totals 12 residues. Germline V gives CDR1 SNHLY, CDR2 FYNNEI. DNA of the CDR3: TGTGCCAGCACGGAGGATAACACTGAAGCTTTCTTT. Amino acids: CASTEDNTEAFF.

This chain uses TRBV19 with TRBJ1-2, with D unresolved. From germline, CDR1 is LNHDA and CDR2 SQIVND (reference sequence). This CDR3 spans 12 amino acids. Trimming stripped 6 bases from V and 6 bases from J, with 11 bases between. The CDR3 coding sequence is TGTGCCAGTAGGACCGGGAACGATGGCTACACCTTC. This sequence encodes CASRTGNDGYTF.

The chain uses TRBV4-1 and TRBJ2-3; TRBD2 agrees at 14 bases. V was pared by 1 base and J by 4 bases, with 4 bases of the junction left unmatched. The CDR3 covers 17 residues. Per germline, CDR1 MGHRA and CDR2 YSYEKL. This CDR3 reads CASSQGRTSGRSDTQYF. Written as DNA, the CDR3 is TGCGCCAGCAGCCAAGGAAGGACTAGCGGGAGGTCAGATACGCAGTATTTT.

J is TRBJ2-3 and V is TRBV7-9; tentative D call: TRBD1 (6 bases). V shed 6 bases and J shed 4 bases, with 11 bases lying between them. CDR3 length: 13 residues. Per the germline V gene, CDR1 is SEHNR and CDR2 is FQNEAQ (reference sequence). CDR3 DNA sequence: TGTGCCAGCAGGAAAGGGGGTGCAGATACGCAGTATTTT. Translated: CASRKGGADTQYF.

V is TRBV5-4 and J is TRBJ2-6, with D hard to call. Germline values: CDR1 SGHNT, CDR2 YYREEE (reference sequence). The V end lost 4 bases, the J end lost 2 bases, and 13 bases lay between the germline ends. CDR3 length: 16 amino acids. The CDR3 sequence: CASSPPSLAGANVLTF. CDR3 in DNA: TGTGCCAGCAGCCCCCCAAGTTTAGCTGGGGCCAACGTCCTGACTTTC.

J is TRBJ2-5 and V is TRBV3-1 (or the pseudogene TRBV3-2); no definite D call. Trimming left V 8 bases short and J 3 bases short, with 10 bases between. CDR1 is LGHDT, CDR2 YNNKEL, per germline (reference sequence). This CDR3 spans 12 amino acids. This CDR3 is CASHPLEETQYF. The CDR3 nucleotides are TGTGCCAGCCACCCCCTGGAAGAGACCCAGTACTTC.

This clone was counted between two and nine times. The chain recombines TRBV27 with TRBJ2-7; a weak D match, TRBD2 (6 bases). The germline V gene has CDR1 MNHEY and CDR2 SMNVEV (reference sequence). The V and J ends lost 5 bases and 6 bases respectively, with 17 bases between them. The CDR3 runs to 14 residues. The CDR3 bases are TGTGCCAGCAGTCCCCAGGGCCTGGGAGGCGAGCAGTACTTC. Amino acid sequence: CASSPQGLGGEQYF.

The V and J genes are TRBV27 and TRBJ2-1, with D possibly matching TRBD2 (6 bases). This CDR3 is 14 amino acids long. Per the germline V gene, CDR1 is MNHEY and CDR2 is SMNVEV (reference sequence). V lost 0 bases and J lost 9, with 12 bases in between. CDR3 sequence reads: CASSLSWLGGEQFF. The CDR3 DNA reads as TGTGCCAGCAGTTTATCGTGGCTGGGGGGTGAGCAGTTCTTC.

CDR3 DNA sequence: TGTGCCAGCAGCATCGCCAGGGGCTCCTACAATGAGCAGTTCTTC. This gives the protein CASSIARGSYNEQFF. V usage is TRBV11-2 and J usage is TRBJ2-1; TRBD1 might be the D (6 bases). CDR1 and CDR2 from the germline V gene are SGHAT and FQNNGV. V was cut by 5 bases and J by 0 bases, with 11 bases left in between. CDR3 length equals 15 residues. Full variable domain (remainder filled in from reference TRBV11-2 and TRBJ2-1): EAGVAQSPRYKIIEKRQSVAFWCNPISGHATLYWYQQILGQGPKLLIQFQNNGVVDDSQLPKDRFSAERLKGVDSTLKIQPAKLEDSAVYLCASSIARGSYNEQFFGPGTRLTVL.

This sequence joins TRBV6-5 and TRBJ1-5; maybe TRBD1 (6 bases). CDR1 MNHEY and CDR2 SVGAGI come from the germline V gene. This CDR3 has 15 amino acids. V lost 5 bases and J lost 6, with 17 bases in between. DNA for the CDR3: TGTGCCAGCAGTCCCTTTGGACAGTCCAGTCAGCCCCAGCATTTT. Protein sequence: CASSPFGQSSQPQHF.

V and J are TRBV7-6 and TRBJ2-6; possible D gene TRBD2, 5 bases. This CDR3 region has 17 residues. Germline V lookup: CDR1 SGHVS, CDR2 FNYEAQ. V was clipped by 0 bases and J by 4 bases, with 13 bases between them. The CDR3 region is CASSLAPVGSGANVLTF. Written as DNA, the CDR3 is TGTGCCAGCAGCTTAGCGCCCGTAGGGAGCGGGGCCAACGTCCTGACTTTC.

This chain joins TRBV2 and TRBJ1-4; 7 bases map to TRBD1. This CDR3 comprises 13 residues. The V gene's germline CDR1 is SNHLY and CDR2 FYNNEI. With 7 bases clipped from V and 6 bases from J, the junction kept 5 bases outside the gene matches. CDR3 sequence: CASKAGGYEKLFF. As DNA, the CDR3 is TGTGCCAGCAAGGCAGGGGGGTATGAAAAACTGTTTTTT.

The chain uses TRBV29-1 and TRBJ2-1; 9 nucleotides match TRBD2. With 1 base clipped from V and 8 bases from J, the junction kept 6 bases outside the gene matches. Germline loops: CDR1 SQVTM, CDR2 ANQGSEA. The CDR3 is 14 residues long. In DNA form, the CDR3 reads TGCAGCGTTGAAGGCGGGAGGGCCGTAGATGAGCAGTTCTTC. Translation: CSVEGGRAVDEQFF.

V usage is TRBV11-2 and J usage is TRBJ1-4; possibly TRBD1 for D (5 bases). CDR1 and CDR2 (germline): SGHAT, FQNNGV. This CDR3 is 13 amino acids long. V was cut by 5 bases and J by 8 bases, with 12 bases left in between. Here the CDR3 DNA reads TGTGCCAGCAGCCCCGGGACGGCGGAAAAACTGTTTTTT. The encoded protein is CASSPGTAEKLFF.

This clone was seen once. CDR3 loop: CASRWIGRDEKLFF. CDR3 nucleotide sequence: TGTGCCAGCCGATGGATAGGAAGAGACGAAAAACTGTTTTTT. The chain couples TRBV6-5 to TRBJ1-4; D remains unclear. Germline V gives CDR1 MNHEY, CDR2 SVGAGI. The CDR3 sequence is 14 residues long. V shed 8 bases and J shed 8 bases, with 18 bases lying between them.

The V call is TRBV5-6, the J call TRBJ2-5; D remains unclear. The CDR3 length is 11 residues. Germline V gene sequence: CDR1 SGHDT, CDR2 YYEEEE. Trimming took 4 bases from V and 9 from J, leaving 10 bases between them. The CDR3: CASSGVNAQYF. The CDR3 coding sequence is TGTGCCAGCAGCGGGGTTAACGCCCAGTACTTC.

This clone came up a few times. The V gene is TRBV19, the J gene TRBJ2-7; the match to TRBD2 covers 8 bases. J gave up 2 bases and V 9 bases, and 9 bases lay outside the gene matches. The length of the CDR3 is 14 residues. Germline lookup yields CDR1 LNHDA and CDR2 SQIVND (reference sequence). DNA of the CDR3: TGTGCCAGCAAAGCGGGAGTGCAAACCTACGAGCAGTACTTC. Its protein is CASKAGVQTYEQYF.

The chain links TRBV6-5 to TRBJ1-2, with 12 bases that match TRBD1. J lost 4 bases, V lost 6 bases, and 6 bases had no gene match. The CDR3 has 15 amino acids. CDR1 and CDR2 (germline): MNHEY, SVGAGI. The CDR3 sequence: CASSPRDRGPYGYTF. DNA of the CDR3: TGTGCCAGCAGCCCCCGGGACAGGGGGCCCTATGGCTACACCTTC.

The CDR3 region has the DNA TGTGCCAGCAGTCCTAGGACAGGCGCGAACACCGGGGAGCTGTTTTTT. Protein product: CASSPRTGANTGELFF. The chain uses TRBV2 and TRBJ2-2, with 7 positions matching TRBD1. The germline gives CDR1 SNHLY, CDR2 FYNNEI. The CDR3 contains 16 residues. The junction had 6 bases not matched to a gene; V was cut back by 5 bases and J by 0 bases.